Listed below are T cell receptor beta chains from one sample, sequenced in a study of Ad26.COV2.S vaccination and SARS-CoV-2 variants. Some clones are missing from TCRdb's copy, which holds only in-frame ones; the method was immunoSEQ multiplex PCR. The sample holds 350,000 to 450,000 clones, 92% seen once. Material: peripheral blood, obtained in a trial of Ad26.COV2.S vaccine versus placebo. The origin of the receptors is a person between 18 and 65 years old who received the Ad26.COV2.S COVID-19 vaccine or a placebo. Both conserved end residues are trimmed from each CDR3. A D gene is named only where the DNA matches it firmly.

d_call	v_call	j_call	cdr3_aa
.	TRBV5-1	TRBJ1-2	ASSSDGYGYT
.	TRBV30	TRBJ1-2	AWSERPWYGYT
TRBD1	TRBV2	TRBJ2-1	ASRDRHRSSYNEQF
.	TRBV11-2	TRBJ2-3	ASSLDIVGTYTDTQY
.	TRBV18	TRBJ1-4	ASSPSQGFEKLF
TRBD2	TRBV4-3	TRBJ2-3	ASSQEGPRGGVTDTQY
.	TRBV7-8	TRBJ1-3	ASSESGRGPRATIY
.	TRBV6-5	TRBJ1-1	ASSYSVNTEAF
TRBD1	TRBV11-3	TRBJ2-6	ASSKGQGSGANVLT
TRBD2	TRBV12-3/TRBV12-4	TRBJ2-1	ASSTSGYNEQF
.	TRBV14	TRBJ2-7	ASSRQGLGVIH
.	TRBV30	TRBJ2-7	AWSVEFYEQY
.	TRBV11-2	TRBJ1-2	ASSLVPSGYGYT
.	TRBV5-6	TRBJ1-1	ASSSGLTEAF
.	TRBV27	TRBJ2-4	ASSSRGAKNIQY
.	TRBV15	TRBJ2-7	ATSREIQGQAEQY
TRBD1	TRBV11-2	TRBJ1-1	ASSSGTGREAF
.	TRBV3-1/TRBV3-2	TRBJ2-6	ASSLGVSGANVLT
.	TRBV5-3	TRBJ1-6	ARSLGGWPKTLH
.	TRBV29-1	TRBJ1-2	SVERFQSYGYT
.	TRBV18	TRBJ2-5	ASSPPQIRLEETQY
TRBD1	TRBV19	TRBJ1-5	ASTPLGTGRPQH
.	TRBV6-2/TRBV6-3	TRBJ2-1	ASSYFGLAFYNEQF
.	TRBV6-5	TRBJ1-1	ASRPVGRTEAF
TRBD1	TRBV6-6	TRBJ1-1	ASSSQQGARAF